This passage covers 27 T cell receptor beta chains from one sample sequenced in a study of blood T cell repertoires in COVID-19. Clones were sequenced by immunoSEQ multiplex PCR, and TCRdb holds only the in-frame ones, with some missing. The sample lists 250,000 to 300,000 clones, roughly 85% occurring once. Sequenced: peripheral blood. These receptors came from a man aged 55 to 70 who had recovered from COVID-19.

The gene calls are TRBV5-3 and TRBJ2-7, with 8 positions matching TRBD2. TRBV5-3 is reported as an ORF; its role is uncertain. This CDR3 region has 15 residues. The V and J ends lost 5 bases and 2 bases, in that order; junction bases with no gene match: 9. The CDR3 coding sequence is TGTGCCAGAAGTATGGGCGGGGGGCCTACCTACGAGCAGTACTTC. As protein: CARSMGGGPTYEQYF.

This clone appeared a few times. The chain employs TRBV15 and TRBJ1-4, with 7 bases that match TRBD1. V was pared by 5 bases and J by 8 bases, with 8 bases of the junction left unmatched. CDR3 length: 14 amino acids. Per the germline V gene, CDR1 is LNHNV and CDR2 is YYDKDF (reference sequence). The CDR3 sequence: CATSLTGAREKLFF. The CDR3 nucleotides read TGTGCCACCAGCCTTACAGGGGCGAGGGAAAAACTGTTTTTT.

The chain recombines TRBV19 with TRBJ2-2; 8 positions match TRBD1. The junction had 3 bases not matched to a gene; V was cut back by 5 bases and J by 1 base. The length of the CDR3 is 15 residues. Germline CDR1 is LNHDA and CDR2 is SQIVND (reference sequence). CDR3 sequence (DNA): TGTGCCAGTAGTGTCGGACAGGGGAACACCGGGGAGCTGTTTTTT. Translating gives CASSVGQGNTGELFF.

The chain recombines TRBV7-9 with TRBJ2-5, with 9 bases matching TRBD2. The CDR3 spans 14 residues. V was pared by 5 bases and J by 3 bases, with 4 bases of the junction left unmatched. Germline V CDR1 and CDR2: SEHNR, FQNEAQ (reference sequence). The CDR3 region is CASSTGLAEETQYF. The CDR3 bases are TGTGCCAGCAGCACGGGACTAGCAGAAGAGACCCAGTACTTC. Together with reference TRBV7-9 and TRBJ2-5, the CDR3 gives the full variable domain: DTGVSQNPRHKITKRGQNVTFRCDPISEHNRLYWYRQTLGQGPEFLTYFQNEAQLEKSRLLSDRFSAERPKGSFSTLEIQRTEQGDSAMYLCASSTGLAEETQYFGPGTRLLVL.

This clone was found a few times. At the DNA level, this CDR3 is encoded by other sequences in the same sample as well. V and J are TRBV5-1 and TRBJ1-6; D gene ambiguous. V lost 0 bases and J lost 5, with 6 bases in between. The CDR3 runs 14 residues. CDR1 and CDR2 (germline): SGHRS, YFSETQ. CDR3 region: CASSLGQNNSPLHF. CDR3 in DNA: TGCGCCAGCAGCTTGGGACAAAATAATTCACCCCTCCACTTT.

The chain couples TRBV19 to TRBJ2-2, with 13 bases aligning to TRBD2. J gave up 5 bases and V 3 bases, and 21 bases lay outside the gene matches. The CDR3 totals 22 residues. Germline V gene lookup returns CDR1 LNHDA and CDR2 SQIVND (reference sequence). The CDR3 loop is CASSMGRGGSRGTSGTTGELFF. Written as DNA, the CDR3 is TGTGCCAGTAGTATGGGCAGGGGGGGGTCGAGAGGGACTAGCGGGACTACCGGGGAGCTGTTTTTT.

This chain links TRBV7-9 with TRBJ2-1, with 11 bases fitting TRBD2. The CDR3 totals 16 residues. Losses at the gene ends were 7 bases for V and 4 bases for J; bases not matched to a gene: 9. In germline, CDR1 is SEHNR, CDR2 FQNEAQ (reference sequence). CDR3 residues: CASNFAGTSGYNEQFF. CDR3 in DNA: TGTGCCAGCAACTTCGCCGGGACTAGCGGTTACAATGAGCAGTTCTTC.

The chain joins TRBV5-5 to TRBJ1-5; maybe TRBD1 (5 bases). The germline V gene encodes CDR1 SGHKS and CDR2 YYEKEE (reference sequence). There are 17 residues in the CDR3. The V end lost 0 bases, the J end lost 2 bases, and 15 bases lay between the germline ends. The CDR3 DNA is TGTGCCAGCAGCTTGGCCCACGGGGGGGTTGGCAATCAGCCCCAGCATTTT. It translates to CASSLAHGGVGNQPQHF.

The chain joins TRBV6-2 or TRBV6-3 to TRBJ2-7, with 8 bases fitting TRBD2. With V trimmed by 4 bases and J by 2 bases, 4 bases remained unmatched. The CDR3 loop spans 14 amino acids. CDR1 MNHEY and CDR2 SVGEGT come from the germline V gene. The CDR3, as DNA: TGTGCCAGCAGTTCCCTAGCGGGTCCCTACGAGCAGTACTTC. Translating gives CASSSLAGPYEQYF.

This chain uses TRBV28 with TRBJ2-1; tentative D call: TRBD2 (6 bases). V was shortened by 5 bases and J by 0 bases, with 17 bases between the two germline ends. The CDR3 is 17 residues long. CDR1 is MDHEN and CDR2 is SYDVKM in the germline V gene. The CDR3 bases are TGTGCCAGCAGTCCTCTTTCGCGGGGACGCTCCTACAATGAGCAGTTCTTC. The encoded protein is CASSPLSRGRSYNEQFF.

This sequence joins TRBV5-1 and TRBJ2-3; D gene ambiguous. The germline gives CDR1 SGHRS, CDR2 YFSETQ. The ends were cut back, 2 bases at V and 0 bases at J, with 7 bases in the middle. The CDR3 spans 14 residues. The CDR3 loop reads CASSFHMSTDTQYF. For the CDR3, the DNA is TGCGCCAGCAGCTTCCACATGAGCACAGATACGCAGTATTTT.

V gene TRBV29-1 combines with J gene TRBJ1-1; D not resolved. CDR1 is SQVTM and CDR2 is ANQGSEA in the germline V gene. V was clipped by 4 bases and J by 0 bases, with 9 bases between them. CDR3 length equals 13 residues. This CDR3 is CSVAGKMNTEAFF. As DNA, the CDR3 is TGCAGCGTTGCGGGTAAAATGAACACTGAAGCTTTCTTT.

A remark on this clone: This sample also contains other DNA sequences that code for the same CDR3. The chain combines TRBV5-1 with TRBJ2-2; 7 positions match TRBD2. Germline CDR1 SGHRS, CDR2 YFSETQ. Trimming took 0 bases from V and 1 from J; bases not matched to a gene: 0. The CDR3 spans 15 residues. CDR3: CASSLAGGNTGELFF. In DNA form, the CDR3 reads TGCGCCAGCAGCTTGGCGGGGGGGAACACCGGGGAGCTGTTTTTT.

The genes are TRBV20-1 and TRBJ2-1; no clear D gene. CDR1 and CDR2 (germline): DFQATT, SNEGSKA (reference sequence). V lost 6 bases, J lost 8 bases, and 11 bases lay in between. This CDR3 contains 11 residues. The CDR3, as DNA: TGCAGTGCAAAATCGCGCTATGAGCAGTTCTTC. It is translated as CSAKSRYEQFF.

The genes are TRBV27 and TRBJ2-7; D is perhaps TRBD1 (6 bases). Germline V gene lookup returns CDR1 MNHEY and CDR2 SMNVEV (reference sequence). This CDR3 has 17 amino acids. Between the trimmed V and J ends, which lost 4 bases and 2 bases, there was a span of 21 bases. CDR3 sequence (DNA): TGTGCCAGCAGTTACCAACCTAACAGGGACAAGCCCTACGAGCAGTACTTC. The encoded protein is CASSYQPNRDKPYEQYF.

This clone was seen only once. The V and J genes are TRBV5-4 and TRBJ1-1; 8 bases line up with TRBD1. CDR3 length: 14 residues. The V gene end was trimmed by 1 base and the J gene end by 1 base; junction bases not matched to a gene: 0. Germline CDR1 is SGHNT and CDR2 is YYREEE (reference sequence). The CDR3 DNA reads as TGTGCCAGCAGCTTGCAGGGGGCGAACACTGAAGCTTTCTTT. This gives the protein CASSLQGANTEAFF.

V and J are TRBV18 and TRBJ2-3, with TRBD2 matching over 8 bases. In germline, CDR1 is KGHSH, CDR2 LQKENI. This CDR3 contains 19 residues. V lost 2 bases and J lost 4; bases outside the gene matches: 17. In nucleotides, the CDR3 is TGTGCCAGCTCACCATTGCCGTCAGACAGCGGGGGTGGTGCAGATACGCAGTATTTT. Translated, it gives CASSPLPSDSGGGADTQYF.

The chain uses TRBV6-5 and TRBJ1-2; 8 bases line up with TRBD1. With 8 bases clipped from V and 1 base from J, the junction kept 6 bases outside the gene matches. CDR1 and CDR2 from the germline V gene are MNHEY and SVGAGI. CDR3 length equals 14 residues. The CDR3 reads CASLGTGVNYGYTF. CDR3 nucleotides: TGTGCCAGCCTCGGGACAGGCGTTAACTATGGCTACACCTTC.

V and J are TRBV5-1 and TRBJ2-1; TRBD2 matches at 13 bases. The germline CDR1 and CDR2 sequences are SGHRS and YFSETQ. J was trimmed by 5 bases and V by 6 bases; bases with no gene match: 8. This CDR3 comprises 16 residues. In DNA form, the CDR3 reads TGCGCCAGCAACACTTTACTAGCGGGGGGGAACAATGAGCAGTTCTTC. It translates to CASNTLLAGGNNEQFF.

The chain has TRBV28 and TRBJ1-1, with TRBD1 matching over 11 bases. Germline loops: CDR1 MDHEN, CDR2 SYDVKM. The J segment lost 6 bases and the V segment lost 6 bases, leaving 6 bases of the junction unmatched. CDR3 size: 14 residues. For the CDR3, the DNA is TGTGCCAGCAGCCAAGGGGGACAGGGGGCTGAAGCTTTCTTT. Translating it yields CASSQGGQGAEAFF.

The J gene is TRBJ1-1, the V gene TRBV6-5, with TRBD1 matching over 8 bases. The CDR3 has 14 amino acids. With 5 bases clipped from V and 0 bases from J, the junction kept 2 bases outside the gene matches. CDR1 is MNHEY, CDR2 SVGAGI, per germline. In nucleotides, the CDR3 is TGTGCCAGCAGTCGGACAGGGCTGAACACTGAAGCTTTCTTT. Translating gives CASSRTGLNTEAFF.

V gene TRBV6-5 combines with J gene TRBJ2-3; D might be TRBD2 (6 bases). V gave up 6 bases and J gave up 2 bases, with 9 bases separating them. The CDR3 totals 13 residues. CDR1 MNHEY and CDR2 SVGAGI come from the germline V gene. DNA for the CDR3: TGTGCCAGCAGGGCGGGGATCACAGATACGCAGTATTTT. This encodes CASRAGITDTQYF.

This chain joins TRBV7-2 and TRBJ2-3, with 10 bases identical to TRBD2. The V segment lost 3 bases and the J segment 6 bases; nucleotides outside the gene matches: 3. The CDR3 sequence is 14 residues long. The germline CDR1 and CDR2 sequences are SGHTA and FQGNSA. The CDR3 is CASSLAGLADTQYF. The CDR3 nucleotides read TGTGCCAGCAGCTTGGCGGGACTAGCGGATACGCAGTATTTT.

The chain joins TRBV30 to TRBJ1-6; D unclear. The CDR3 spans 12 residues. V was clipped by 2 bases and J by 9 bases, with 8 bases between them. From germline, CDR1 is GTSNPN and CDR2 SVGIG (reference sequence). The CDR3 sequence: CAWSLGVSPLHF. DNA for the CDR3: TGTGCCTGGAGTCTCGGGGTTTCACCCCTCCACTTT.

The J gene is TRBJ2-5, the V gene TRBV9; maybe TRBD1 (5 bases). Germline CDR1 and CDR2: SGDLS and YYNGEE. The CDR3 covers 14 residues. Trimming stripped 4 bases from V and 4 bases from J, with 14 bases between. CDR3 in amino acids: CASSPRAGRETQYF. The CDR3 region has the DNA TGTGCCAGCAGCCCCCGGGCAGGGCGAGAGACCCAGTACTTC. Together with reference TRBV9 and TRBJ2-5, the CDR3 gives the full variable domain: DSGVTQTPKHLITATGQRVTLRCSPRSGDLSVYWYQQSLDQGLQFLIQYYNGEERAKGNILERFSAQQFPDLHSELNLSSLELGDSALYFCASSPRAGRETQYFGPGTRLLVL.

This chain joins TRBV2 and TRBJ2-7, with 9 bases fitting TRBD1. The CDR3 consists of 13 residues. With 6 bases clipped from V and 5 bases from J, the junction kept 5 bases outside the gene matches. Looked up from germline, CDR1 is SNHLY and CDR2 is FYNNEI. CDR3 protein: CASRRTGEHEQYF. The CDR3 DNA sequence: TGTGCCAGCAGGCGGACAGGGGAACACGAGCAGTACTTC.

V and J are TRBV19 and TRBJ1-4; D possibly corresponds to TRBD1 (6 bases). The CDR3 is made up of 14 amino acids. V was trimmed by 4 bases and J by 5 bases, leaving 11 bases between them. Germline lookup yields CDR1 LNHDA and CDR2 SQIVND (reference sequence). As DNA, the CDR3 is TGTGCCAGTAGTAGTGACAGGTTAAATGAAAAACTGTTTTTT. It yields the protein CASSSDRLNEKLFF.